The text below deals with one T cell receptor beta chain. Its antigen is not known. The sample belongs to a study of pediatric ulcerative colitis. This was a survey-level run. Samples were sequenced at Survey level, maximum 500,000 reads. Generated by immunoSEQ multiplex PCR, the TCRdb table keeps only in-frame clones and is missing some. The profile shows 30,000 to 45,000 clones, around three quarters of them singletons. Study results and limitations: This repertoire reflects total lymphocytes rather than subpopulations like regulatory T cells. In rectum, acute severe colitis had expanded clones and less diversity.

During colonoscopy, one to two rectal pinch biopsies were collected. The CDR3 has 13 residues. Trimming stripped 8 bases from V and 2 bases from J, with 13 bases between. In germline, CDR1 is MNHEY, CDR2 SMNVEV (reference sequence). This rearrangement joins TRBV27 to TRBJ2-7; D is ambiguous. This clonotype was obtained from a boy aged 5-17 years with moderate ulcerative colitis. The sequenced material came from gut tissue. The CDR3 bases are TGTGCCAGCGCTCCGTTGGTAGCCTACGAGCAGTACTTC. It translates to CASAPLVAYEQYF.